The 16 T cell receptor beta chains below all came from one sample that was sequenced in a study of molecular identifiers for immune sequencing clone quantification. TCRdb fed the PCR reads into MiXCR, producing one record per CDR3 protein. The sample includes 55,000 to 75,000 distinct CDR3 sequences, about a fifth of them seen just once. Input material: naive CD8+ T cells from blood, with Jurkat cell RNA spiked in. Described subset: FACS-sorted CD8+CD4-CCR7+CD45RA+ naive T cells. The receptors were sampled from a human donor in good health. Some libraries in this study had Jurkat cell RNA spiked in.

This clonotype has ten or more counts. The chain combines TRBV28 with TRBJ2-3, with 7 bases matching TRBD1. This CDR3 has 12 residues. J gave up 5 bases and V 9 bases, and 5 bases lay outside the gene matches. CDR1 MDHEN and CDR2 SYDVKM come from the germline V gene. This CDR3 reads CASSTGEDTQYF. In nucleotides, the CDR3 is TGTGCCAGTTCCACAGGGGAAGATACGCAGTATTTT.

This clonotype has a count of ten or more. The J gene is TRBJ2-7, the V gene TRBV29-1, with no clear D. CDR1 is SQVTM, CDR2 ANQGSEA, per germline. The CDR3 runs to 14 residues. V lost 0 bases to trimming and J lost 1 base, with 10 bases between them. CDR3 region: CSVEDSSTSYEQYF. The CDR3 coding sequence is TGCAGCGTTGAAGACAGTTCTACTTCCTACGAGCAGTACTTC.

This clonotype has more than one count but fewer than ten. The chain combines TRBV6-1 with TRBJ2-1, with D unclear. Germline CDR1 reads MNHNS; CDR2 reads SASEGT. The CDR3 sequence is 14 residues long. With 6 bases removed from V and 2 bases from J, the gap between germline ends came to 11 bases. CDR3 bases: TGTGCCAGCAGGACAACCGGACCCTACAATGAGCAGTTCTTC. Translated, it gives CASRTTGPYNEQFF.

Many counts were recorded for this clonotype. The rearrangement uses TRBV7-9 and TRBJ1-4; D possibly corresponds to TRBD1 (6 bases). V lost 5 bases and J 8 bases, leaving 18 bases between the germline ends. This CDR3 comprises 15 residues. Germline CDR1 and CDR2: SEHNR and FQNEAQ (reference sequence). The CDR3, as DNA: TGTGCCAGCAGCCCGGCAAACAGGGAGGGCGAAAAACTGTTTTTT. This encodes CASSPANREGEKLFF.

This clonotype was recorded at least ten times. The chain joins TRBV15 to TRBJ2-5; 8 bases are a match to TRBD1. Germline CDR1 and CDR2: LNHNV and YYDKDF (reference sequence). With V trimmed by 7 bases and J by 1 base, 2 bases remained unmatched. The CDR3 spans 13 residues. The DNA of the CDR3 is TGTGCCACCACAGGGGGCCTCCAAGAGACCCAGTACTTC. It encodes CATTGGLQETQYF.

This clonotype was observed at least ten times. The chain employs TRBV4-1 and TRBJ2-7, with D possibly being TRBD1 or TRBD2 (7 bases each). CDR1 MGHRA and CDR2 YSYEKL come from the germline V gene. The CDR3 is 16 amino acids. The V end lost 3 bases, the J end lost 3 bases, and 18 bases lay between the germline ends. In DNA, the CDR3 is TGCGCCAGCAGCCACCTCACCCAGGGGGGGCGCTACGAGCAGTACTTC. This translates into CASSHLTQGGRYEQYF.

This clonotype was detected many times. The V call is TRBV10-3, the J call TRBJ1-2; 7 bases are a match to TRBD1. With V trimmed by 6 bases and J by 2 bases, 15 bases remained unmatched. CDR1 and CDR2 (germline): ENHRY, SYGVKD. There are 17 residues in the CDR3. The CDR3 sequence: CAISRGTALPLNYGYTF. Here the CDR3 DNA reads TGTGCCATCAGCCGAGGGACAGCCCTACCTTTAAACTATGGCTACACCTTC.

The chain couples TRBV11-2 to TRBJ2-7; TRBD2 matches 7 bases. From germline, CDR1 is SGHAT and CDR2 FQNNGV. The J segment lost 2 bases and the V segment lost 1 base, leaving 2 bases of the junction unmatched. This CDR3 has 14 residues. The CDR3 region is CASSLGSGTYEQYF. CDR3 in DNA: TGTGCCAGCAGCTTAGGCAGCGGGACCTACGAGCAGTACTTC.

Comment on this clonotype: One end of the junction does not line up with germline, which may come from a read error. This chain joins TRBV7-3 and TRBJ2-3, with 8 bases matching TRBD2. The CDR3 loop spans 17 amino acids. The germline V gene encodes CDR1 SGHTA and CDR2 FQGTGA. The CDR3 here is CAGSLISAGGGTDTQYF. Written as DNA, the CDR3 is TGTGCCGGCAGCTTAATCTCGGCGGGAGGCGGCACAGATACGCAGTATTTT.

This clonotype showed up many times. The chain is built from TRBV11-2 and TRBJ2-1; D is unclear. CDR1 is SGHAT and CDR2 is FQNNGV in the germline V gene. The CDR3 is 12 residues long. Deletions cut 5 bases from V and 7 bases from J, with 9 bases between. The CDR3, as DNA: TGTGCCAGCAGCCGCGGACCAAATGAGCAGTTCTTC. It encodes CASSRGPNEQFF.

The table lists this clonotype with many counts. The chain joins TRBV29-1 to TRBJ1-5; no clear D. The CDR3 totals 13 residues. CDR1 is SQVTM and CDR2 is ANQGSEA in the germline V gene. Trimming took 6 bases from V and 1 from J, leaving 10 bases between them. DNA of the CDR3: TGCAGCGTCGAGGATGGCAGCAATCAGCCCCAGCATTTT. Its protein is CSVEDGSNQPQHF.

The chain joins TRBV5-6 to TRBJ2-3, with D possibly being TRBD1 or TRBD2 (5 bases each). The CDR3 is 15 residues long. V lost 5 bases to trimming and J lost 4 bases, with 17 bases between them. CDR1 is SGHDT, CDR2 YYEEEE, per germline. The CDR3 DNA sequence: TGTGCCAGCAGAAAAGCCGGGGCAGGGCCAGATACGCAGTATTTT. The encoded protein is CASRKAGAGPDTQYF.

There are many counts of this clonotype. The chain links TRBV12-3 or TRBV12-4 to TRBJ1-2; D uncertain. V was cut by 2 bases and J by 2 bases, with 6 bases left in between. The CDR3 spans 13 residues. The CDR3 DNA sequence: TGTGCCAGCAGTTTAACCCTAAACTATGGCTACACCTTC. Its protein product is CASSLTLNYGYTF.

Details on this clonotype: Sequence at one end of the junction differs from germline and may be a read error. The rearrangement joins TRBV4-3 to TRBJ2-7, with TRBD2 identical over 9 bases. This CDR3 comprises 16 residues. Germline CDR1 is LGHNA and CDR2 is YSLEER. CDR3 region: CASSQDHSGRGYERYF. Written as DNA, the CDR3 is TGCGCCAGCAGCCAAGATCATAGCGGGAGAGGATACGAGCGGTACTTC.

This clonotype was seen ten or more times. The gene calls are TRBV27 and TRBJ2-7; TRBD2 matches 9 bases. CDR1 MNHEY and CDR2 SMNVEV come from the germline V gene (reference sequence). The J segment lost 4 bases and the V segment lost 6 bases, leaving 16 bases of the junction unmatched. The CDR3 loop spans 17 amino acids. Written as DNA, the CDR3 is TGTGCCAGCAGGGGCACCACTCCTAGCGGGAAGGAGTACGAGCAGTACTTC. This gives the protein CASRGTTPSGKEYEQYF.

This clonotype was counted ten times or more. The chain recombines TRBV4-1 with TRBJ2-3, with no clear D. Germline values: CDR1 MGHRA, CDR2 YSYEKL. The CDR3 sequence is 15 residues long. V dropped 2 bases and J dropped 0 bases, with 9 bases sitting between them. This CDR3 reads CASSQLLSSTDTQYF. The CDR3 nucleotides are TGCGCCAGCAGCCAACTCCTTAGTAGCACAGATACGCAGTATTTT.